This T cell receptor (beta chain) was sequenced in a study of T cells in Graves' hyperthyroidism and ophthalmopathy (dated by TCRdb to about 2019). Regarding the research as a whole: Peripheral blood samples were taken at initial diagnosis, before any treatment was given. TCR V-J signatures able to tell the groups apart were searched for in a discovery cohort of about a hundred patients, of whom around 43 had Graves' ophthalmopathy and roughly 59 had stable Graves' hyperthyroidism. An independent validation cohort of around 20 hyperthyroidism patients and roughly 16 patients who later progressed to ophthalmopathy tested prospective prediction of ophthalmopathy. Thyroid tissue and blood T-cell repertoires from more than five Graves' hyperthyroidism patients were also compared in the study. After sampling, hyperthyroidism patients received methimazole starting at 30 mg daily, and ophthalmopathy patients received high-dose intravenous methylprednisolone. The 100 discovery patients were divided at random into training and test sets in a 7:3 ratio. The paper describes TCR Vbeta CDR3 sequencing of 130 to 150 peripheral blood samples, made up of 43 ophthalmopathy patients, roughly 80 hyperthyroidism patients and roughly 17 progressor patients.

The V end loses 8 bases and the J end loses 8 bases, and a stretch of 9 bases separates them. Per the germline V gene (reference sequence), LNHDA is the CDR1 and SQIVND is the CDR2. The CDR3 goes from the cysteine to the phenylalanine over 11 residues. The read is trimmed to its CDR3 DNA, 33 bases read in frame from base 1. With regard to this clonotype: No cognate antigen has been identified for it. One base away there is no much larger clone; base qualities are not given.

In the ophthalmopathy patients, disease was moderately to severely active, with a Clinical Activity Score of 3 or more, a NOSPECS grade of 4 or more, and a duration of less than 3 months. Exclusion was applied to patients with uncontrolled infections, other autoimmune diseases, pregnancy or lactation. Diagnoses relied on clinical symptoms, serum thyroxine and TRAb, thyroid ultrasound and orbital computed tomography. Ficoll-Paque density gradient centrifugation was used to isolate PBMCs from 9.5 to 10 ml of fresh peripheral blood. Total RNA was extracted with Trizol reagent, and quality was checked on an Agilent 2100 Bioanalyzer. Results and caveats for the whole study, not just this receptor: Most expanded thyroid clonotypes (frequency above 0.001) were also found in blood, which suggests that blood repertoires may mirror thyroid immune responses. A model built on a 13 V-J signature distinguished ophthalmopathy from stable hyperthyroidism, reaching around 88% sensitivity and around 81% specificity in cross-validation and 80%/75% in testing. Sample size was not statistically predetermined, and blinding of investigators to group allocation was not performed. In validation, the model predicted progression to ophthalmopathy a median of about 6 months before onset, with approximately 70% sensitivity and about 75% specificity.

The TCR beta CDR3 regions were amplified from the RNA transcripts. For the first round of RT-PCR on the TCR CDR3, the HTBI primer set was used together with the Qiagen OneStep RT-PCR kit. Libraries were constructed in a second round of multiplex PCR, after which size selection and purification were carried out. Paired-end sequencing of the libraries was performed with 100 bp reads on an Illumina HiSeq2000. Under the source paper's analysis protocol: SOAPnuke was used to process the raw data, with reads discarded if the reads contained adapters or uncalled bases, had a mean Phred below 15, or lacked an exact constant-primer or identifier match. High-quality paired reads were merged using COPE v1.2.5, and each unique nucleotide sequence was defined as a clonotype. Clonotypes were aligned to IMGT TRBV, TRBD and TRBJ reference segments using MiTCR v1.1. Analysis was restricted to V-J combinations with a frequency above 0.0001, which covered approximately 99% of repertoires. The TCS score was defined as F50 (clonal expansion) divided by E x V (chaos), with BLOSUM62-based TCRdist calculated between CDR3 peptides within each V-J. Welch's t-statistics and random forest reduced approximately 520 V-J features to roughly 13, which were used in a naive Bayes classifier (R e1071). TCRdb reprocessed the public reads (quality trimming at Q25 with fastp, clone calling with MiXCR) and kept in-frame beta chains. A single entry per CDR3 protein holds the most common genes and DNA from its merged rows. The V and J calls here are based on TCRdb, not the publication. The sample table lists 530,000 or so distinct CDR3 sequences, approximately 17% of them with a count of one. The ten top clones hold 17% of the sample.

The origin of this receptor is a woman between 18 and 29 years old with Graves' ophthalmopathy. The material sequenced was blood. In this chain, TRBV19 is recombined with TRBJ1-4, with the D gene uncertain. Read as DNA, the sequence is TGTGCCAGTCGGGGTGACGAAAAACTGTTTTTT. The resulting protein is CASRGDEKLFF.